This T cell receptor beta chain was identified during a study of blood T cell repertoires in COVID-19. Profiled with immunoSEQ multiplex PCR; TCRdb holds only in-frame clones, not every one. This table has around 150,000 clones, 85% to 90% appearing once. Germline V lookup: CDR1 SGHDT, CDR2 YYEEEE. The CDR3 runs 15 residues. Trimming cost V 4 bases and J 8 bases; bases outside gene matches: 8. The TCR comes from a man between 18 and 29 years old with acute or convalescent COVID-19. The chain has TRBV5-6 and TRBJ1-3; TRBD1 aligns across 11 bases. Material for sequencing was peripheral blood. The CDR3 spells CASSGLGTGGDTIYF. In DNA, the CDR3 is TGTGCCAGCAGCGGCCTGGGGACAGGGGGAGACACCATATATTTT.